Each of the 13 T cell receptor beta chains below was sequenced from the same sample in a study of blood T cell repertoires in COVID-19. Produced via immunoSEQ multiplex PCR; TCRdb's table is partial and in-frame only. This sample has 250,000 or so clones, with more than 75% found just once. The material sequenced was peripheral blood. Receptor source: a man between 40 and 49 years old with active or convalescent COVID-19.

The chain joins TRBV19 to TRBJ2-1, with 13 bases matching TRBD2. The ends lost 3 bases at V and 9 bases at J; junction bases unmatched: 8. The CDR3 is made up of 16 amino acids. Germline loops: CDR1 LNHDA, CDR2 SQIVND (reference sequence). For the CDR3, the DNA is TGTGCCAGTAGTATGGGACTAGCGGGAAATTTGGGTGAGCAGTTCTTC. As protein: CASSMGLAGNLGEQFF. The whole variable domain, remainder taken from reference TRBV19 and TRBJ2-1, is DGGITQSPKYLFRKEGQNVTLSCEQNLNHDAMYWYRQDPGQGLRLIYYSQIVNDFQKGDIAEGYSVSREKKESFPLTVTSAQKNPTAFYLCASSMGLAGNLGEQFFGPGTRLTVL.

The chain has TRBV18 and TRBJ2-7; D is unresolved. Germline-derived CDR1 and CDR2 are KGHSH and LQKENI. This CDR3 has 13 residues. V lost 2 bases and J lost 6, with 11 bases in between. The CDR3 DNA follows: TGTGCCAGCTCACCAAAAGAATCTAGCGAGCAGTACTTC. Amino acids: CASSPKESSEQYF.

The rearrangement joins TRBV12-3 or TRBV12-4 to TRBJ1-2; TRBD1 is a possible D gene (5 bases). Deletions cut 6 bases from V and 7 bases from J, with 15 bases between. The CDR3 loop spans 13 amino acids. As DNA, the CDR3 is TGTGCCAGCAGGAAAGGGCGGGGCGGTGGCTACACCTTC. Its protein product is CASRKGRGGGYTF.

The chain couples TRBV5-4 to TRBJ2-1; D is possibly TRBD2 (6 bases). The germline CDR1 and CDR2 sequences are SGHNT and YYREEE (reference sequence). This CDR3 has 15 amino acids. Trimming shortened V by 1 base and J by 4 bases, and 12 bases separated the two germline ends. This CDR3 reads CASSLTGGVYNEQFF. CDR3 bases: TGTGCCAGCAGCTTGACCGGGGGAGTGTACAATGAGCAGTTCTTC. Based on the CDR3 plus reference TRBV5-4 and TRBJ2-1, the full variable domain is ETGVTQSPTHLIKTRGQQVTLRCSSQSGHNTVSWYQQALGQGPQFIFQYYREEENGRGNFPPRFSGLQFPNYSSELNVNALELDDSALYLCASSLTGGVYNEQFFGPGTRLTVL.

The rearrangement uses TRBV11-2 and TRBJ2-7, with D hard to call. V was cut by 2 bases and J by 1 base, with 12 bases left in between. The germline V gene has CDR1 SGHAT and CDR2 FQNNGV. The CDR3 spans 15 residues. This CDR3 is CASSLRRDGSYEQYF. The CDR3 DNA is TGTGCCAGCAGCTTAAGGCGAGACGGGTCCTACGAGCAGTACTTC.

This chain connects TRBV14 to TRBJ2-2; 9 nucleotides align to TRBD2. Germline V gene lookup returns CDR1 SGHDN and CDR2 FVKESK. J was trimmed by 7 bases and V by 4 bases; bases with no gene match: 16. CDR3 length: 18 amino acids. In DNA, the CDR3 is TGTGCCAGCAGCCCGTTAACTTTTAGCGGGAGATTAGGCGGGGAGCTGTTTTTT. It is translated as CASSPLTFSGRLGGELFF.

The chain is built from TRBV6-6 and TRBJ1-3, with 7 bases fitting TRBD1. The CDR3 loop spans 15 amino acids. The V gene's germline CDR1 is MNHNY and CDR2 SVGAGI (reference sequence). With V trimmed by 2 bases and J by 4 bases, 5 bases remained unmatched. In nucleotides, the CDR3 is TGTGCCAGCAGTTACGAAGGGGGCGCGGGAAACACCATATATTTT. Translating it yields CASSYEGGAGNTIYF.

The chain recombines TRBV3-1 (or the pseudogene TRBV3-2) with TRBJ2-3, with TRBD2 matching 9 bases. The CDR3 has 16 amino acids. V was pared by 0 bases and J by 4 bases, with 5 bases of the junction left unmatched. Germline CDR1 is LGHDT and CDR2 is YNNKEL (reference sequence). CDR3 in DNA: TGTGCCAGCAGCCAAGATGTGGGACTAGCCCCAGATACGCAGTATTTT. Translation: CASSQDVGLAPDTQYF.

The chain couples TRBV7-9 to TRBJ2-3; 9 nucleotides line up with TRBD2. Germline CDR1 SEHNR, CDR2 FQNEAQ (reference sequence). The CDR3 runs 17 residues. The V and J ends lost 5 bases and 4 bases, in that order; junction bases with no gene match: 13. For the CDR3, the DNA is TGTGCCAGCAGCAAGAGTATAGCGGGAGTACATCCAGATACGCAGTATTTT. Residues: CASSKSIAGVHPDTQYF.

This clone was seen only a few times. The DNA of the CDR3 is TGTGCCAGCAGCTTAGGACTAGCGGGAGCTTGGGAGACCCAGTACTTC. This translates into CASSLGLAGAWETQYF. This rearrangement joins TRBV5-4 to TRBJ2-5; 13 bases agree with TRBD2. V lost 2 bases to trimming and J lost 5 bases; unmatched junction nucleotides: 6. The germline V gene encodes CDR1 SGHNT and CDR2 YYREEE (reference sequence). The CDR3 covers 16 residues.

The chain is built from TRBV5-1 and TRBJ1-1; 7 bases line up with TRBD1. The CDR3 is 16 amino acids. V trimming: 0 bases; J trimming: 5 bases; junction bases outside the gene matches: 10. Per germline, CDR1 SGHRS and CDR2 YFSETQ. CDR3 protein: CASSLGDRVEGTEAFF. CDR3 DNA sequence: TGCGCCAGCAGCTTGGGAGACAGGGTAGAGGGAACTGAAGCTTTCTTT. Using reference TRBV5-1 and TRBJ1-1 for the parts outside the CDR3, the full variable domain is KAGVTQTPRYLIKTRGQQVTLSCSPISGHRSVSWYQQTPGQGLQFLFEYFSETQRNKGNFPGRFSGRQFSNSRSEMNVSTLELGDSALYLCASSLGDRVEGTEAFFGQGTRLTVV.

The rearrangement joins TRBV13 to TRBJ1-4; 7 bases agree with TRBD1. V was clipped by 5 bases and J by 8 bases; unmatched bases: 14. This CDR3 is built from 16 residues. Per germline, CDR1 PRHDT and CDR2 FYEKMQ (reference sequence). The CDR3 coding sequence is TGTGCCAGCAGCCCGGGCTCGGGGACAGATGGGGAAAAACTGTTTTTT. Amino acids: CASSPGSGTDGEKLFF.

The CDR3 DNA follows: TGCGCCAGCAGCCAACGATCAGGGGGCTCGTACAATGAGCAGTTCTTC. This gives the protein CASSQRSGGSYNEQFF. V is TRBV5-1 and J is TRBJ2-1; TRBD1 matches 8 bases. Germline V CDR1 and CDR2: SGHRS, YFSETQ. CDR3 length: 16 residues. Trimming at V came to 4 bases and at J to 4 bases, leaving 10 bases not matched to a gene. Together with reference TRBV5-1 and TRBJ2-1, the CDR3 gives the full variable domain: KAGVTQTPRYLIKTRGQQVTLSCSPISGHRSVSWYQQTPGQGLQFLFEYFSETQRNKGNFPGRFSGRQFSNSRSEMNVSTLELGDSALYLCASSQRSGGSYNEQFFGPGTRLTVL.